Given below is one T cell receptor (beta chain) in context. Its antigen is currently unknown. This CDR3 has 13 residues. Germline CDR1 SGHNT, CDR2 YENEEA. V was clipped by 2 bases and J by 2 bases, with 6 bases between them. All donors participated as healthy donors of bone marrow. The data were obtained in a study of cytomegalovirus exposure and HLA in healthy donors. Points from the study as a whole: Sequences of the TCR beta chain were said to predict the HLA-A and HLA-B alleles of most subjects accurately. In the analysis, some V segments, TRBV6-2 and TRBV6-3 included, were excluded as indistinguishable. HLA allele associations emerged for 15,000 to 20,000 TCR beta sequences in a later analysis, at 0.05 false discovery rate.

Vbeta (60) and Jbeta (13) primers were used in the PCR. Profiling relied on immunoSEQ multiplex PCR, and the TCRdb table lists in-frame clones only, not all of them. Of about 200,000 clones in the sample, 70% to 80% were seen once. The genes are TRBV11-3 and TRBJ2-5; D remains ambiguous. The sample comprised PBMCs. This TCR was sampled from a woman aged 25 to 39 in good health and CMV-seropositive. The CDR3 sequence is CASSLYSQETQYF. The CDR3 DNA reads TGTGCCAGCAGCTTATACAGTCAAGAGACCCAGTACTTC.